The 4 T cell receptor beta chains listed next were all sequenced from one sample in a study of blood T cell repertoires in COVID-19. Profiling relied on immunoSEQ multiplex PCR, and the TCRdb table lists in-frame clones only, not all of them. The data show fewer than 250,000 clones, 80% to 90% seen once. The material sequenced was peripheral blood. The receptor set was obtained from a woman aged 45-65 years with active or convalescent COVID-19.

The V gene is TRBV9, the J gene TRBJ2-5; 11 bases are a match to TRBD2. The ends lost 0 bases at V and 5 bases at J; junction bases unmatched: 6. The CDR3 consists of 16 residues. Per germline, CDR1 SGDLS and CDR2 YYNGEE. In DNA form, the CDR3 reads TGTGCCAGCAGCGTAGCTTTGGCTAGCGGGAGGGAGACCCAGTACTTC. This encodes CASSVALASGRETQYF. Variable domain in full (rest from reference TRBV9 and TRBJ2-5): DSGVTQTPKHLITATGQRVTLRCSPRSGDLSVYWYQQSLDQGLQFLIQYYNGEERAKGNILERFSAQQFPDLHSELNLSSLELGDSALYFCASSVALASGRETQYFGPGTRLLVL.

Here the CDR3 DNA reads TGTGCCAGTAGTATTGCAGGGTTACGAGAAAAACTGTTTTTT. Translation gives CASSIAGLREKLFF. The chain links TRBV19 to TRBJ1-4; weak D call: TRBD1 (5 bases). Germline CDR1 is LNHDA and CDR2 is SQIVND (reference sequence). V was shortened by 3 bases and J by 8 bases, with 13 bases between the two germline ends. The CDR3 has 14 residues.

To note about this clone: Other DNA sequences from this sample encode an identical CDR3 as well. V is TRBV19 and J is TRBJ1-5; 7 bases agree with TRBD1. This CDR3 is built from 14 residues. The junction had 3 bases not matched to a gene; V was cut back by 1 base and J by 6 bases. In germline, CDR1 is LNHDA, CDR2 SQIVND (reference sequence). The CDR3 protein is CASSIGQGAQPQHF. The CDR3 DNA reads TGTGCCAGTAGTATAGGACAGGGAGCTCAGCCCCAGCATTTT.

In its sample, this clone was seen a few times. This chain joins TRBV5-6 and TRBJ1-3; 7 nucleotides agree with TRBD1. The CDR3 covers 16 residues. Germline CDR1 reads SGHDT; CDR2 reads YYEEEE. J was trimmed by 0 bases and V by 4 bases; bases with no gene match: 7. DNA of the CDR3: TGTGCCAGCAGCACGACAGGGTACCGCTCTGGAAACACCATATATTTT. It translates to CASSTTGYRSGNTIYF.